Listed below are T cell receptor beta chains from one sample, sequenced in a study of T cell repertoires in aging, cancer and after chemotherapy. One entry per CDR3 protein results from TCRdb running MiXCR on the multiplex PCR reads. This table holds more than 6,500 distinct CDR3 sequences, less than 40% found once. Sequences were obtained from blood. The receptors stem from a human donor in good health. Both conserved end residues are part of each CDR3. The order of the fields is clone size, J gene, D gene, V gene, CDR3 protein, CDR3 DNA. D genes are given only for firm matches. Some rows have no size entry. The others give once, few or many, or a class for an expanded clone.

.	TRBJ1-6	.	TRBV12-3/TRBV12-4	CASSVASSYNSPLHF	TGTGCCAGTTCAGTAGCGAGCTCCTATAATTCACCCCTCCACTTT
.	TRBJ2-7	.	TRBV5-5	CASSFGGSYEQYF	TGTGCCAGTAGTTTTGGGGGCTCCTACGAGCAGTACTTC
.	TRBJ2-1	.	TRBV12-3/TRBV12-4	CASSFGKGGQFF	TGTGCCAGCAGTTTCGGCAAGGGAGGGCAGTTCTTC
few	TRBJ2-7	.	TRBV5-6	CASSSYRVPTYEQYF	TGTGCCAGCAGCTCCTACAGGGTCCCAACTTACGAGCAGTACTTC
.	TRBJ1-2	TRBD1	TRBV6-5	CASSDTGGSNYGYTF	TGTGCCAGCAGTGATACAGGGGGGTCTAACTATGGCTACACCTTC
few	TRBJ1-1	TRBD1	TRBV5-6	CASSLSDRTDTEAFF	TGTGCCAGCAGCTTATCGGACAGGACCGACACTGAAGCTTTCTTT
.	TRBJ1-3	.	TRBV7-2	CASSPQTGFPSGNTIYF	TGTGCCAGCAGCCCCCAAACAGGGTTCCCCTCTGGAAACACCATATATTTT
.	TRBJ1-3	.	TRBV13	CASSEWSAGGNTIYF	TGTGCCAGCAGCGAATGGTCCGCAGGGGGAAACACCATATATTTT
.	TRBJ1-6	.	TRBV18	CASSQGGNSPLHF	TGTGCCAGCTCCCAGGGTGGTAATTCACCCCTCCACTTT
.	TRBJ1-1	TRBD1	TRBV6-2/TRBV6-3	CASTRGTGVRTEAFF	TGTGCCAGCACTAGGGGGACAGGGGTAAGAACTGAAGCTTTCTTT
few	TRBJ2-6	.	TRBV19	CASRILSGANVLTF	TGTGCCAGTAGGATTCTCTCTGGGGCCAACGTCCTGACTTTC
.	TRBJ2-7	.	TRBV6-2/TRBV6-3	CASRGLELPVYEQYF	TGTGCCAGCAGGGGCCTTGAGCTTCCAGTCTACGAGCAGTACTTC
.	TRBJ1-3	.	TRBV5-4	CASSPSVSGNTIYF	TGTGCCAGCAGTCCTAGCGTCTCTGGAAACACCATATATTTT
.	TRBJ2-4	.	TRBV19	CASSIGRRLAKNIQYF	TGTGCCAGTAGTATAGGCCGGAGGCTAGCCAAAAACATTCAGTACTTC
.	TRBJ2-3	.	TRBV27	CASSLYRVRPLDTQYF	TGTGCCAGCAGTTTATACAGGGTGAGGCCCCTAGATACGCAGTATTTT
.	TRBJ2-7	TRBD2	TRBV27	CASRLAGGFEQYF	TGTGCCAGCAGACTAGCGGGGGGGTTCGAGCAGTACTTC
.	TRBJ2-2	TRBD1	TRBV27	CADLGGQGNTGELFF	TGTGCCGACCTGGGAGGACAGGGGAACACCGGGGAGCTGTTTTTT
few	TRBJ1-3	.	TRBV6-5	CASSYGQTGNTIYF	TGTGCCAGCAGTTACGGACAGACTGGAAACACCATATATTTT
few	TRBJ1-3	.	TRBV29-1	CSVVQNSGNTIYF	TGCAGCGTTGTTCAAAACTCTGGAAACACCATATATTTT
.	TRBJ2-5	.	TRBV18	CASSPSRETQYF	TGTGCCAGCTCACCTTCCCGGGAGACCCAGTACTTC
.	TRBJ2-1	.	TRBV20-1	CSASQGLGYNEQFF	TGCAGTGCTAGTCAGGGATTAGGGTACAATGAGCAGTTCTTC
.	TRBJ2-7	.	TRBV27	CASSLLQPGLALGDAYEQYF	TGTGCCAGCAGTTTACTGCAGCCTGGCCTCGCCCTTGGTGATGCCTACGAGCAGTACTTC
.	TRBJ2-1	TRBD2	TRBV7-2	CASSSEAGGTQNYNEQFF	TGTGCCAGCAGCTCAGAGGCGGGGGGGACACAAAATTACAATGAGCAGTTCTTC
.	TRBJ2-1	.	TRBV5-6	CASSSSGLSINEQFF	TGCGCCAGCAGCTCCTCTGGACTCTCAATCAATGAGCAGTTCTTC
.	TRBJ1-6	TRBD1	TRBV30	CAWSEGTGVNNSPLHF	TGTGCCTGGAGTGAGGGGACAGGGGTTAATAATTCACCCCTCCACTTT
.	TRBJ1-2	.	TRBV6-4	CASSDWPGGAAGYTF	TGTGCCAGCAGTGACTGGCCTGGGGGGGCGGCGGGCTACACCTTC
few	TRBJ2-3	.	TRBV6-4	CASAPAPGGTQYF	TGTGCCAGCGCTCCCGCCCCAGGAGGTACGCAGTATTTT
.	TRBJ2-3	TRBD2	TRBV13	CASSLTSGGGDTQYF	TGTGCCAGCAGCCTGACTAGCGGGGGAGGAGATACGCAGTATTTT
.	TRBJ2-7	TRBD2	TRBV7-2	CASSDRAGTYEQYF	TGTGCCAGCAGCGACAGAGCGGGGACCTACGAGCAGTACTTC
medium-sized	TRBJ1-2	.	TRBV29-1	CSQGSDYGYTF	TGCAGTCAAGGCAGCGACTATGGCTACACCTTC
few	TRBJ2-3	TRBD1	TRBV27	CASRTPQGADEDTQYF	TGTGCCAGCAGGACCCCTCAGGGGGCTGACGAAGATACGCAGTATTTT
.	TRBJ1-1	.	TRBV6-5	CASSYSTVSHLGTEAFF	TGTGCCAGCAGTTACTCGACCGTGAGTCACCTAGGCACTGAAGCTTTCTTT
.	TRBJ2-7	TRBD2	TRBV20-1	CSARVLRGLAGIYEQYF	TGCAGTGCTAGAGTGCTGCGTGGACTAGCGGGGATCTACGAGCAGTACTTC
.	TRBJ2-1	.	TRBV7-6	CASSHPMIDEQFF	TGTGCCAGCAGCCACCCTATGATCGATGAGCAGTTCTTC
.	TRBJ2-7	TRBD1	TRBV19	CASSIGRGISYEQYF	TGTGCCAGTAGTATAGGCAGGGGGATCTCCTACGAGCAGTACTTC
.	TRBJ2-5	TRBD2	TRBV6-2/TRBV6-3	CASTTRMGGETQYF	TGTGCCAGCACCACAAGAATGGGGGGGGAGACCCAGTACTTC
.	TRBJ1-2	.	TRBV19	CASSIEGRSGFYGYTF	TGTGCCAGTAGTATAGAAGGACGCTCGGGGTTCTATGGCTACACCTTC
few	TRBJ2-7	.	TRBV27	CASSLSRPTDKTKGRF	TGTGCCAGCAGTTTATCTCGTCCGACAGATAAAACAAAAGGACGGTTC
few	TRBJ2-7	.	TRBV19	CASSTLPGSYEQYF	TGTGCCAGTAGTACCCTCCCCGGATCCTACGAGCAGTACTTC
.	TRBJ1-3	.	TRBV5-4	CASSIGIDRSSGNTIYF	TGTGCCAGCAGCATAGGAATTGACAGGAGCTCTGGAAACACCATATATTTT
.	TRBJ2-7	.	TRBV27	CASTLTVPSYEQYF	TGTGCCAGCACCCTAACGGTTCCCTCCTACGAGCAGTACTTC
once	TRBJ2-1	.	TRBV10-3	CAISDSASSYNEQFF	TGTGCCATCAGTGATAGCGCAAGCTCCTACAATGAGCAGTTCTTC
.	TRBJ1-2	.	TRBV6-6	CASSTLRAGDRYGYTF	TGTGCCAGCAGTACCCTCAGGGCAGGTGATCGCTATGGCTACACCTTC
.	TRBJ1-3	TRBD1	TRBV7-6	CASSLGTGYSSGNTIYF	TGTGCCAGCAGCTTGGGGACAGGGTATAGCTCTGGAAACACCATATATTTT
.	TRBJ2-3	TRBD2	TRBV4-3	CASSQGGTSGWGTDTQYF	TGCGCCAGCAGCCAAGGGGGGACTAGCGGGTGGGGCACAGATACGCAGTATTTT